A selection of T cell receptor beta chains follows, all from one sample in a study of shared clonotypes between healthy human individuals. Only in-frame clones appear in the TCRdb table, and some are missing; sequencing was by immunoSEQ multiplex PCR. The sample yields roughly 2.2 million clones, about nine tenths seen once. The sample consisted of naive CD4+ T cells from PBMCs. All receptors come from a man aged 18 to 30 in good health. Some clones in this sample may be carry-over from other donors' samples. Each CDR3 is given with its conserved first and last residue. Each record gives: CDR3 DNA, CDR3 protein, J gene, CDR3 length, D gene, V gene. A D gene is named only where the DNA matches it firmly.

CDR3 DNA: TGCGCCAGCAGCTGGGGGGCGGGAGAGACCTCGTACAATGAGCAGTTCTTC
CDR3 protein: CASSWGAGETSYNEQFF
J gene: TRBJ2-1
CDR3 length: 17
D gene: -
V gene: TRBV4-1

CDR3 DNA: TGTGCCAGCAGCTTCGAGTATAGCACAGATACGCAGTATTTT
CDR3 protein: CASSFEYSTDTQYF
J gene: TRBJ2-3
CDR3 length: 14
D gene: -
V gene: TRBV7-8

CDR3 DNA: TGCGCCAGCAGCCAAGATCAATTCGGACGGCCGAACACTGAAGCTTTCTTT
CDR3 protein: CASSQDQFGRPNTEAFF
J gene: TRBJ1-1
CDR3 length: 17
D gene: -
V gene: TRBV4-3

CDR3 DNA: TGTGCCAGCAGCTGGGGGACTAGCGGGAGTAACGAGCAGTACTTC
CDR3 protein: CASSWGTSGSNEQYF
J gene: TRBJ2-7
CDR3 length: 15
D gene: TRBD2
V gene: TRBV5-8

CDR3 DNA: TGTGCCAGCAGGCCGGTCAGGGAGACCCAGTACTTC
CDR3 protein: CASRPVRETQYF
J gene: TRBJ2-5
CDR3 length: 12
D gene: -
V gene: TRBV5-8

CDR3 DNA: TGTGCCAGCTCACCACCGGGGGGCGGAGGCACAGATACGCAGTATTTT
CDR3 protein: CASSPPGGGGTDTQYF
J gene: TRBJ2-3
CDR3 length: 16
D gene: -
V gene: TRBV18

CDR3 DNA: TGTGCCAGCAGGGGGGGGACCCAAGAGACCCAGTACTTC
CDR3 protein: CASRGGTQETQYF
J gene: TRBJ2-5
CDR3 length: 13
D gene: TRBD2
V gene: TRBV6-6

CDR3 DNA: TGTGCCAGCACCGGGACAGGGGGCCCCTACAATGAGCAGTTCTTC
CDR3 protein: CASTGTGGPYNEQFF
J gene: TRBJ2-1
CDR3 length: 15
D gene: TRBD1
V gene: TRBV2

CDR3 DNA: TGTGCCAGCTTAAGGCGTAGCGGAGACGACCAGTTCTTC
CDR3 protein: CASLRRSGDDQFF
J gene: TRBJ2-1
CDR3 length: 13
D gene: -
V gene: TRBV18

CDR3 DNA: TGTGCCAGCAGCCCCCGGGGAGCCCACGAGCAGTACTTC
CDR3 protein: CASSPRGAHEQYF
J gene: TRBJ2-7
CDR3 length: 13
D gene: -
V gene: TRBV5-4

CDR3 DNA: TGTGCCAGCAGTTTACCCTGGCTACAGGGGGAGACCTACAATGAGCAGTTCTTC
CDR3 protein: CASSLPWLQGETYNEQFF
J gene: TRBJ2-1
CDR3 length: 18
D gene: TRBD1
V gene: TRBV28

CDR3 DNA: TGTGCCAGTAGCTCTGTACTGGCCACTGAAGCTTTCTTT
CDR3 protein: CASSSVLATEAFF
J gene: TRBJ1-1
CDR3 length: 13
D gene: -
V gene: TRBV19

CDR3 DNA: TGTGCCAGCAGTGACTGGACCTCCCACGAGCAGTACTTC
CDR3 protein: CASSDWTSHEQYF
J gene: TRBJ2-7
CDR3 length: 13
D gene: -
V gene: TRBV6-4

CDR3 DNA: TGCGCCAGCAGCTTGGCCAGGGACAGGGGAGTGAGGGAGCAGTACTTC
CDR3 protein: CASSLARDRGVREQYF
J gene: TRBJ2-7
CDR3 length: 16
D gene: TRBD1
V gene: TRBV5-1

CDR3 DNA: TGTGCCAGTAGGGGGGGCATCACAGATACGCAGTATTTT
CDR3 protein: CASRGGITDTQYF
J gene: TRBJ2-3
CDR3 length: 13
D gene: -
V gene: TRBV19

CDR3 DNA: TGTGCCAGCAGCGTGGGGACAGGATGGACAGATACGCAGTATTTT
CDR3 protein: CASSVGTGWTDTQYF
J gene: TRBJ2-3
CDR3 length: 15
D gene: TRBD1
V gene: TRBV9

CDR3 DNA: TGTGCCAGCTCAGCAGAACAGGGTCGCGGGAACACTGAAGCTTTCTTT
CDR3 protein: CASSAEQGRGNTEAFF
J gene: TRBJ1-1
CDR3 length: 16
D gene: -
V gene: TRBV18

CDR3 DNA: TGTGCCAGCAGGAGACAGGGGGCTATCTACGAGCAGTACTTC
CDR3 protein: CASRRQGAIYEQYF
J gene: TRBJ2-7
CDR3 length: 14
D gene: TRBD1
V gene: TRBV2

CDR3 DNA: TGTGCCAGCAGTGATTGGGACAGACTTACCAATGAGCAGTTCTTC
CDR3 protein: CASSDWDRLTNEQFF
J gene: TRBJ2-1
CDR3 length: 15
D gene: TRBD1
V gene: TRBV6-1

CDR3 DNA: TGTGCCAGCAGCCGGGTGGCAACTAATGAAAAACTGTTTTTT
CDR3 protein: CASSRVATNEKLFF
J gene: TRBJ1-4
CDR3 length: 14
D gene: -
V gene: TRBV7-2

CDR3 DNA: TGCAGCGTCCGCCGAGTGGGACTGCCGTCCTACGAGCAGTACTTC
CDR3 protein: CSVRRVGLPSYEQYF
J gene: TRBJ2-7
CDR3 length: 15
D gene: -
V gene: TRBV29-1

CDR3 DNA: TGTGCCAGCAGCTTAGTTCTAGCGCCCTACGAGCAGTACTTC
CDR3 protein: CASSLVLAPYEQYF
J gene: TRBJ2-7
CDR3 length: 14
D gene: -
V gene: TRBV7-9

CDR3 DNA: TGTGCCAGCTCATCGGACAGGACCCCTAATGAAAAACTGTTTTTT
CDR3 protein: CASSSDRTPNEKLFF
J gene: TRBJ1-4
CDR3 length: 15
D gene: TRBD1
V gene: TRBV18

CDR3 DNA: TGTGCCAGCAAAGTGGGCAGTAAGAACTACGAGCAGTACTTC
CDR3 protein: CASKVGSKNYEQYF
J gene: TRBJ2-7
CDR3 length: 14
D gene: -
V gene: TRBV28

CDR3 DNA: TGTGCCAGCACAGAACCGAGGGGGCCGACCCAGTACTTC
CDR3 protein: CASTEPRGPTQYF
J gene: TRBJ2-5
CDR3 length: 13
D gene: -
V gene: TRBV21-1

CDR3 DNA: TGTGCCAGCTCACGAGACAGTCCGGCTGGAAACACCATATATTTT
CDR3 protein: CASSRDSPAGNTIYF
J gene: TRBJ1-3
CDR3 length: 15
D gene: -
V gene: TRBV18

CDR3 DNA: TGTGCCAGCAAAGATCCCGGGACTTTTTACTACGAGCAGTACTTC
CDR3 protein: CASKDPGTFYYEQYF
J gene: TRBJ2-7
CDR3 length: 15
D gene: -
V gene: TRBV28

CDR3 DNA: TGTGCCAGCAGCCCTCAACCAGTAGGGACTGAAGCTTTCTTT
CDR3 protein: CASSPQPVGTEAFF
J gene: TRBJ1-1
CDR3 length: 14
D gene: -
V gene: TRBV6-5

CDR3 DNA: TGTGCCAGCAGCTCTCTAGCGGCGCTTACTTCCTCCTACAATGAGCAGTTCTTC
CDR3 protein: CASSSLAALTSSYNEQFF
J gene: TRBJ2-1
CDR3 length: 18
D gene: TRBD2
V gene: TRBV5-4

CDR3 DNA: TGTGCCTGGAGTTCCGGGACTCCATCCTACAATGAGCAGTTCTTC
CDR3 protein: CAWSSGTPSYNEQFF
J gene: TRBJ2-1
CDR3 length: 15
D gene: -
V gene: TRBV30

CDR3 DNA: TGTGCCAGCAGCCGACAGGGCTCTGCACAAGAGACCCAGTACTTC
CDR3 protein: CASSRQGSAQETQYF
J gene: TRBJ2-5
CDR3 length: 15
D gene: TRBD1
V gene: TRBV7-3

CDR3 DNA: TGCGCCAGCAGCGAGGGGAACATCGGGGACGGCTACACCTTC
CDR3 protein: CASSEGNIGDGYTF
J gene: TRBJ1-2
CDR3 length: 14
D gene: -
V gene: TRBV5-1

CDR3 DNA: TGTGCCAGCTCACGGGGACAGGAGGCGCGTGGCTACACCTTC
CDR3 protein: CASSRGQEARGYTF
J gene: TRBJ1-2
CDR3 length: 14
D gene: TRBD1
V gene: TRBV18

CDR3 DNA: TGCGCCAGCAGCCTAGGACTAGCGGGACTCACAGATACGCAGTATTTT
CDR3 protein: CASSLGLAGLTDTQYF
J gene: TRBJ2-3
CDR3 length: 16
D gene: TRBD2
V gene: TRBV5-1

CDR3 DNA: TGTGCCATCCCTCGGGGGAAGACAGCATCGAACACCGGGGAGCTGTTTTTT
CDR3 protein: CAIPRGKTASNTGELFF
J gene: TRBJ2-2
CDR3 length: 17
D gene: -
V gene: TRBV28

CDR3 DNA: TGTGCCATCAGTGGATTTAATGAGCAGTTCTTC
CDR3 protein: CAISGFNEQFF
J gene: TRBJ2-1
CDR3 length: 11
D gene: -
V gene: TRBV10-3

CDR3 DNA: TGCGCCAGCAGCGCGGGCTTAGCGGGAGGTGCTGATACGCAGTATTTT
CDR3 protein: CASSAGLAGGADTQYF
J gene: TRBJ2-3
CDR3 length: 16
D gene: TRBD2
V gene: TRBV5-1

CDR3 DNA: TGTGCCAGCAGGGGGGGAATCTCGAACACCCGTGAAGCTTTCTTT
CDR3 protein: CASRGGISNTREAFF
J gene: TRBJ1-1
CDR3 length: 15
D gene: -
V gene: TRBV11-2

CDR3 DNA: TGTGCCAGCAGCTTGGAAGGACAGGTTCAAGAGACCCAGTACTTC
CDR3 protein: CASSLEGQVQETQYF
J gene: TRBJ2-5
CDR3 length: 15
D gene: TRBD1
V gene: TRBV5-4

CDR3 DNA: TGTGCCAGCTCACCAGGGGCGACTAGCGGGAGGGCCTACGAGCAGTACTTC
CDR3 protein: CASSPGATSGRAYEQYF
J gene: TRBJ2-7
CDR3 length: 17
D gene: TRBD2
V gene: TRBV18